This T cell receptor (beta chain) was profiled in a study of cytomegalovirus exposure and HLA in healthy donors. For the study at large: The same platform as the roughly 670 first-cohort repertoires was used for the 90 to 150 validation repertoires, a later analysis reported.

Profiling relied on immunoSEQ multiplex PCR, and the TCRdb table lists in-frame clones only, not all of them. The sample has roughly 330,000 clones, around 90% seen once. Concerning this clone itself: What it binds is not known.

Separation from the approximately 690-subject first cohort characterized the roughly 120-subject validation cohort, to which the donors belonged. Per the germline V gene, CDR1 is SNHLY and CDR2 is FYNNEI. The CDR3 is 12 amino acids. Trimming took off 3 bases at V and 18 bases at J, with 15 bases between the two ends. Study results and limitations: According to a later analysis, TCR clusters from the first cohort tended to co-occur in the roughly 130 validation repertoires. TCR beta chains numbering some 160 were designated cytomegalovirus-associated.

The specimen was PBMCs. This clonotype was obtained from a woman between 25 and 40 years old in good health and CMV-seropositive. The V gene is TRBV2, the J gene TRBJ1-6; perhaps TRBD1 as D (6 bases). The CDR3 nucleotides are TGTGCCAGCAGTGAGAGGGGGTTTGTACACCACTTT. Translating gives CASSERGFVHHF.